Each of the 3 T cell receptor beta chains below was sequenced from the same sample in a study of precursors of human CD4 cytotoxic T cells. TCRdb recomputed calls from the reads with MiXCR, one row per CDR3 protein. The sample records 350 to 450 distinct CDR3 sequences, about 20% being singletons. The bulk UMI libraries came from four sorted CD4+ memory subsets, including IL-7R-high and IL-7R-negative TEMRA. Material for sequencing was memory CD4+ T cells from blood (PBMCs). These receptor sequences come from a human donor in good health.

The chain is built from TRBV10-3 and TRBJ1-2; the match to TRBD1 covers 8 bases. The CDR3 totals 13 residues. CDR1 is ENHRY and CDR2 is SYGVKD in the germline V gene. Unmatched junction bases numbered 1, after V lost 3 bases and J lost 4 bases. In DNA, the CDR3 is TGTGCCATCAGTGATGACAGGGGCTATGGCTACACCTTC. This encodes CAISDDRGYGYTF.

The chain combines TRBV12-3 or TRBV12-4 with TRBJ2-7; TRBD1 might be the D (5 bases). Trimming left V 6 bases short and J 5 bases short, with 14 bases between. The CDR3 contains 13 residues. Written as DNA, the CDR3 is TGTGCCAGCAGCCTAAACAGGTGGAACGAGCAGTACTTC. This encodes CASSLNRWNEQYF.

This clonotype was seen a few times. V gene TRBV20-1 combines with J gene TRBJ2-5; 11 nucleotides match TRBD2. The CDR3 runs to 12 residues. The V segment lost 3 bases and the J segment 12 bases; nucleotides outside the gene matches: 6. Germline V gene sequence: CDR1 DFQATT, CDR2 SNEGSKA (reference sequence). For the CDR3, the DNA is TGCAGTGCTAGTATAGCGGGAGGGCCGGAGTACTTC. This sequence encodes CSASIAGGPEYF.